This T cell receptor (beta chain) was sequenced in a study of blood T cell repertoires in COVID-19. The overall study: Nucleic acid was either cDNA or gDNA, and it came from T cells, B-cell-depleted T cells, or PBMCs.

Remarks on this clone: One end of the junction fails to match germline, which may point to a read error.

Data came from immunoSEQ multiplex PCR; TCRdb stores just in-frame clones and leaves some out. The table lists a few hundred thousand clones, around 87% of them singletons. Grouping used clinical history reported by participants in a survey and questionnaire. The CDR3 totals 13 residues. The germline CDR1 and CDR2 sequences are KGHSH and LQKENI. The V call is TRBV18, the J call TRBJ1-1; possibly TRBD1 for D (6 bases). Sequences were obtained from PBMCs or T cells enriched from blood (not recorded which). The TCR originated in a young man who had recovered from COVID-19. This chain's CDR3 is CASSQLRDTEAFF. The CDR3 region has the DNA TGTGCCAGCTCACAACTACGGGACACGGAAGCTTTCTTT.